These 31 T cell receptor beta chains were sequenced from one sample in a study of post-analysis software for immune sequencing data (dated by TCRdb to the mid-2010s). Study-level results and caveats: Patients showed significantly higher frequencies than controls for about five TRBV segments, among them TRBV5-6, TRBV5-1 and TRBV20-1.

The library was prepared using PCR. Sequencer: Illumina HiSeq 2500. To reduce PCR and sequencing biases, unique molecular identifiers were built into the TCR beta cDNA libraries. The public reads were quality trimmed at Q25 with fastp and then assembled into clones with MiXCR by TCRdb, keeping productive beta chains. Rows merge per CDR3 protein into single entries with the most common DNA and genes. Here the sample has just over 250,000 distinct CDR3 sequences; 35% to 40% occur a single time. Less than 6% of the sample lies in the top ten. What these receptors recognize is not known. What was sequenced was blood. The receptors were sampled from a girl between 5 and 17 years old with multiple sclerosis.

This clonotype was counted only a few times. The chain employs TRBV20-1 and TRBJ2-5; D gene unclear. Trimming cost V 7 bases and J 1 base, with 7 bases left between them. Germline loops: CDR1 DFQATT, CDR2 SNEGSKA (reference sequence). The CDR3 totals 11 residues. For the CDR3, the DNA is TGCAGTGTGTCGGCCCAAGAGACCCAGTACTTC. Translating gives CSVSAQETQYF.

The J gene is TRBJ1-5, the V gene TRBV6-5, with D hard to call. CDR3 length equals 14 residues. Germline V gene sequence: CDR1 MNHEY, CDR2 SVGAGI. V dropped 5 bases and J dropped 3 bases, with 11 bases sitting between them. CDR3 sequence reads: CASSTRTANQPQHF. CDR3 coding DNA: TGTGCCAGCAGTACTCGGACTGCCAATCAGCCCCAGCATTTT.

In its sample, this clonotype was seen many times. The chain employs TRBV20-1 and TRBJ1-2; 10 bases match TRBD1. Germline V gene data show CDR1 as DFQATT and CDR2 as SNEGSKA (reference sequence). The CDR3 is made up of 14 amino acids. The DNA for the CDR3 is TGCAGCGAAAAACGGACAGGGGGTAACTATGGCTACACCTTC. Its protein product is CSEKRTGGNYGYTF.

There are many counts of this clonotype. V is TRBV29-1 and J is TRBJ1-1; 9 nucleotides line up with TRBD1. The CDR3 length is 14 residues. J was trimmed by 1 base and V by 4 bases; bases with no gene match: 4. The germline V gene encodes CDR1 SQVTM and CDR2 ANQGSEA. As DNA, the CDR3 is TGCAGCGTTGGGGACAGGGCGACGAACACTGAAGCTTTCTTT. This gives the protein CSVGDRATNTEAFF.

This clonotype has ten or more counts. This chain uses TRBV28 with TRBJ2-7, with 7 bases identical to TRBD2. After removal of 6 bases from V and 0 bases from J, the junction contained 8 bases not matched to a gene. Germline assignment: CDR1 MDHEN and CDR2 SYDVKM. The CDR3 totals 15 residues. CDR3 DNA sequence: TGTGCCAGCAGCTCAGGGCGGGAGTCCTCCTACGAGCAGTACTTC. This codes for CASSSGRESSYEQYF.

This clonotype was recorded many times. This rearrangement joins TRBV7-2 to TRBJ2-6; 7 bases line up with TRBD1. CDR1 SGHTA and CDR2 FQGNSA come from the germline V gene. This CDR3 has 16 residues. Trimming cost V 10 bases and J 0 bases; bases outside gene matches: 9. CDR3 residues: CATRDRVFSGANVLTF. CDR3 DNA: TGTGCCACCCGGGACAGAGTTTTCTCTGGGGCCAACGTCCTGACTTTC.

This clonotype has only one observation. Compared with germline, one end of the junction differs, possibly owing to a read error. CDR3 region: CASRTISGRGGNEQFF. DNA for the CDR3: TGCGCCAGCAGGACGATAAGCGGGAGGGGGGGCAATGAGCAGTTCTTC. This chain links TRBV27 with TRBJ2-1, with 10 bases aligning to TRBD2. The CDR3 sequence is 16 residues long. Per germline, CDR1 MNHEY and CDR2 SMNVEV (reference sequence).

This clonotype was seen ten or more times. J is TRBJ1-2 and V is TRBV24-1; unclear D gene. The germline CDR1 and CDR2 sequences are KGHDR and SFDVKD. The ends were cut back, 0 bases at V and 8 bases at J, with 3 bases in the middle. This CDR3 comprises 11 residues. The CDR3, as DNA: TGTGCCACCAGTGATTTGAACGGCTACACCTTC. Translated, it gives CATSDLNGYTF.

V usage is TRBV20-1 and J usage is TRBJ1-6; TRBD1 is a possible D gene (5 bases). CDR1 and CDR2 from the germline V gene are DFQATT and SNEGSKA (reference sequence). The ends were cut back, 4 bases at V and 7 bases at J, with 11 bases in the middle. The CDR3 extends over 13 amino acids. Here the CDR3 reads CSAKGAKNSPLHF. CDR3 DNA sequence: TGCAGTGCTAAAGGGGCTAAAAATTCACCCCTCCACTTT.

As for this clonotype: This may come from a read error, since a much larger clone is one base off. V and J are TRBV6-5 and TRBJ1-2; the D gene is possibly TRBD1 (6 bases). CDR1 is MNHEY and CDR2 is SVGAGI in the germline V gene. The CDR3 loop spans 15 amino acids. The CDR3 spells CTSTEGGRSNYGYTF. Here the CDR3 DNA reads TGTACCAGCACTGAGGGGGGGCGATCTAACTATGGCTACACCTTC.

The J gene is TRBJ2-2, the V gene TRBV6-1; 9 bases line up with TRBD1. There are 20 residues in the CDR3. Germline CDR1 is MNHNS and CDR2 is SASEGT. V trimming: 6 bases; J trimming: 2 bases; junction bases outside the gene matches: 19. CDR3 in DNA: TGTGCCAGCAGCTTTATGTTACCGGGACAGGGCCCTCATAACACCGGGGAGCTGTTTTTT. Its translation: CASSFMLPGQGPHNTGELFF.

This clonotype was counted many times. CDR3 region: CASSFRPGDKNIQYF. The CDR3 DNA sequence: TGTGCCAGCAGCTTTAGGCCAGGGGACAAAAACATTCAGTACTTC. V gene TRBV7-3 combines with J gene TRBJ2-4, with a weak D call TRBD1 (6 bases). The CDR3 sequence is 15 residues long. The V end was cut by 3 bases, the J end by 3 bases, with 12 bases between. Germline V gene lookup returns CDR1 SGHTA and CDR2 FQGTGA.

This clonotype was recorded at least ten times. This chain connects TRBV4-1 to TRBJ2-1; 8 bases line up with TRBD2. CDR3 length equals 15 residues. Unmatched junction bases numbered 7, after V lost 4 bases and J lost 5 bases. Germline V gene lookup returns CDR1 MGHRA and CDR2 YSYEKL. In nucleotides, the CDR3 is TGCGCCAGCAGCCGCCTCCTACTAGCGGACAATGAGCAGTTCTTC. This codes for CASSRLLLADNEQFF.

This clonotype appeared many times. This chain uses TRBV6-6 with TRBJ1-2, with 7 bases that match TRBD1. Germline V gene lookup returns CDR1 MNHNY and CDR2 SVGAGI (reference sequence). This CDR3 region has 15 residues. V was pared by 5 bases and J by 1 base, with 7 bases of the junction left unmatched. The CDR3 spells CASSPFRDSNYGYTF. CDR3 sequence (DNA): TGTGCCAGCAGTCCCTTCCGGGACAGTAACTATGGCTACACCTTC.

This clonotype was seen ten or more times. The chain recombines TRBV3-1 with TRBJ2-1, with TRBD2 identical over 8 bases. The CDR3 is 15 residues long. CDR1 is LGHDT, CDR2 YNNKEL, per germline (reference sequence). J lost 3 bases, V lost 4 bases, and 5 bases had no gene match. CDR3 amino acids: CASSPGGASYNEQFF. In DNA form, the CDR3 reads TGTGCCAGCAGCCCCGGGGGGGCAAGCTACAATGAGCAGTTCTTC.

The chain couples TRBV6-2 or TRBV6-3 to TRBJ2-5; D is undetermined. The CDR3 length is 12 residues. Germline CDR1 is MNHEY and CDR2 is SVGEGT. The V and J ends lost 7 bases and 1 base respectively, with 7 bases between them. The CDR3 sequence: CASMAPQETQYF. The CDR3 DNA reads TGTGCCAGCATGGCTCCCCAAGAGACCCAGTACTTC.

This clonotype was seen a handful of times. The J gene is TRBJ1-3, the V gene TRBV5-5; no reliable D call. With 2 bases removed from V and 0 bases from J, the gap between germline ends came to 9 bases. Per germline, CDR1 SGHKS and CDR2 YYEKEE (reference sequence). The CDR3 contains 15 residues. The CDR3 DNA reads as TGTGCCAGCAGCTTTGCGGTCCTCTCTGGAAACACCATATATTTT. Protein sequence: CASSFAVLSGNTIYF.

This clonotype has ten or more counts. This rearrangement joins TRBV15 to TRBJ2-3; perhaps TRBD2 as D (5 bases). The V and J ends lost 8 bases and 5 bases respectively, with 17 bases between them. The length of the CDR3 is 14 residues. Germline V lookup: CDR1 LNHNV, CDR2 YYDKDF (reference sequence). The CDR3 protein is CATASRGKEDTQYF. The CDR3 nucleotides are TGTGCCACCGCCTCGAGAGGGAAGGAAGATACGCAGTATTTT.

This clonotype was observed a handful of times. The V gene is TRBV18, the J gene TRBJ1-1; weak D call: TRBD1 (5 bases). Germline V gene data show CDR1 as KGHSH and CDR2 as LQKENI. Trimming left V 0 bases short and J 6 bases short, with 17 bases between. The CDR3 runs 16 residues. CDR3 in amino acids: CASSPPGWGVNPEAFF. In DNA, the CDR3 is TGTGCCAGCTCACCACCGGGTTGGGGGGTCAACCCTGAAGCTTTCTTT.

At least ten counts were recorded for this clonotype. This sequence joins TRBV6-5 and TRBJ2-4, with 8 bases fitting TRBD1. The CDR3 length is 16 residues. In germline, CDR1 is MNHEY, CDR2 SVGAGI. V shed 2 bases, J shed 1 base, and the junction held 4 bases outside the gene matches. The chain's CDR3 is CASSYRTGRAKNIQYF. CDR3 bases: TGTGCCAGCAGTTACAGGACAGGGAGGGCCAAAAACATTCAGTACTTC.

At least ten counts were recorded for this clonotype. The chain employs TRBV5-1 and TRBJ2-5; TRBD2 might be the D (5 bases). CDR1 and CDR2 from the germline V gene are SGHRS and YFSETQ. The CDR3 covers 15 residues. V was cut by 0 bases and J by 1 base, with 10 bases left in between. CDR3 DNA: TGCGCCAGCAGCTTGGACGGGATGCTCCAAGAGACCCAGTACTTC. This sequence encodes CASSLDGMLQETQYF.

The sample holds many counts of this clonotype. This rearrangement joins TRBV9 to TRBJ2-1; 10 positions agree with TRBD2. J lost 9 bases, V lost 0 bases, and 6 bases had no gene match. The germline V gene encodes CDR1 SGDLS and CDR2 YYNGEE. The CDR3 is made up of 15 amino acids. CDR3 loop: CASSVASGSLIEQFF. The CDR3 region has the DNA TGTGCCAGCAGCGTAGCTAGCGGGAGTCTCATTGAGCAGTTCTTC.

Ten or more counts support this clonotype. The gene calls are TRBV4-1 and TRBJ1-4, with D possibly matching TRBD1 (6 bases). The germline V and J ends were trimmed by 0 bases and 5 bases, with 13 bases remaining between them. CDR1 is MGHRA and CDR2 is YSYEKL in the germline V gene. The CDR3 is 16 amino acids. The CDR3 nucleotides are TGCGCCAGCAGCCAAGAAACCAGGGGTCAGAATGAAAAACTGTTTTTT. Translation: CASSQETRGQNEKLFF.

The chain has TRBV19 and TRBJ1-5, with 7 bases that match TRBD1. Germline V gene sequence: CDR1 LNHDA, CDR2 SQIVND (reference sequence). The length of the CDR3 is 12 residues. The V gene end was trimmed by 9 bases and the J gene end by 4 bases; junction bases not matched to a gene: 3. The CDR3 DNA reads as TGTGCCAGCGCAGGGGGTAATCAGCCCCAGCATTTT. Translated, it gives CASAGGNQPQHF.

The rearrangement links TRBV6-1 to TRBJ1-2, with a tentative D call TRBD1 (5 bases). This CDR3 has 19 residues. The germline CDR1 and CDR2 sequences are MNHNS and SASEGT. V lost 5 bases, J lost 4 bases, and 29 bases lay in between. The CDR3 bases are TGTGCCAGCAGTCCTATCCAACCCTCGTTGGGACTCGGGCTCTATGGCTACACCTTC. It encodes CASSPIQPSLGLGLYGYTF.

This rearrangement joins TRBV6-4 to TRBJ1-4; D uncertain. This CDR3 has 13 amino acids. Deletions cut 0 bases from V and 4 bases from J, with 3 bases between. Germline CDR1 and CDR2: MRHNA and SNTAGT. CDR3 sequence (DNA): TGTGCCAGCAGTGACTCAAATAATGAAAAACTGTTTTTT. Its translation is CASSDSNNEKLFF.

The chain uses TRBV7-9 and TRBJ2-3, with TRBD2 matching over 9 bases. Germline trimming cut 5 bases from V and 1 base from J; bases unmatched to any gene: 16. The CDR3 is made up of 19 amino acids. The germline V gene encodes CDR1 SEHNR and CDR2 FQNEAQ (reference sequence). CDR3 in DNA: TGTGCCAGCAGCCAAGAGGTGGCGGGGGGGCTTGGGGGCACAGATACGCAGTATTTT. Its translation is CASSQEVAGGLGGTDTQYF.

To note about this clonotype: A much more abundant neighbour one base away suggests this may be a read error. The V call is TRBV12-3 or TRBV12-4, the J call TRBJ2-4; no definite D call. The J call is in doubt because the DNA end fits TRBJ2-5 better. The CDR3 has 16 residues. This chain's CDR3 is CASSQGIGEVQETQYF. The CDR3 coding sequence is TGTGCCAGCAGCCAAGGTATCGGCGAGGTCCAAGAGACCCAGTACTTC.

The chain links TRBV9 to TRBJ2-3; D remains ambiguous. Germline V gene sequence: CDR1 SGDLS, CDR2 YYNGEE. Trimming stripped 3 bases from V and 3 bases from J, with 11 bases between. The CDR3 has 14 residues. CDR3 coding DNA: TGTGCCAGCAGCGAGGAAGGTTTGACAGATACGCAGTATTTT. Its translation: CASSEEGLTDTQYF.

This clonotype was observed many times. This chain joins TRBV3-1 and TRBJ2-6, with TRBD1 matching 7 bases. V gave up 1 base and J gave up 1 base; unmatched junction bases: 7. The V gene's germline CDR1 is LGHDT and CDR2 YNNKEL (reference sequence). The CDR3 extends over 18 amino acids. The CDR3 is CASSQAPSTGSGANVLTF. The CDR3 DNA reads as TGTGCCAGCAGCCAAGCCCCATCGACAGGGTCTGGGGCCAACGTCCTGACTTTC.

This sequence joins TRBV6-5 and TRBJ2-7; 11 positions agree with TRBD1. J was trimmed by 5 bases and V by 2 bases; bases with no gene match: 2. This CDR3 is 14 amino acids long. CDR1 is MNHEY, CDR2 SVGAGI, per germline. The chain's CDR3 is CASSYGTGGHEQYF. The CDR3 DNA reads TGTGCCAGCAGTTACGGGACAGGGGGACACGAGCAGTACTTC.